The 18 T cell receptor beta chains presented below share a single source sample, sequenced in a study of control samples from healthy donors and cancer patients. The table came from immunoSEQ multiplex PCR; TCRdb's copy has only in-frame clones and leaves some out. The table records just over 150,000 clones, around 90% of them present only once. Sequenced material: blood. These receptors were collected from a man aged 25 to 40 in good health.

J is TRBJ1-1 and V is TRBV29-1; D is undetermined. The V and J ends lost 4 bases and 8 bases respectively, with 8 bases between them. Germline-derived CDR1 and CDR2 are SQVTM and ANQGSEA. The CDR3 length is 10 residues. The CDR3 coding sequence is TGCAGCGTTGGACTCCAAGAAGCTTTCTTT. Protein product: CSVGLQEAFF. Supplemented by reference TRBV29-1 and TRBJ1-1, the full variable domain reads SAVISQKPSRDICQRGTSLTIQCQVDSQVTMMFWYRQQPGQSLTLIATANQGSEATYESGFVIDKFPISRPNLTFSTLTVSNMSPEDSSIYLCSVGLQEAFFGQGTRLTVV.

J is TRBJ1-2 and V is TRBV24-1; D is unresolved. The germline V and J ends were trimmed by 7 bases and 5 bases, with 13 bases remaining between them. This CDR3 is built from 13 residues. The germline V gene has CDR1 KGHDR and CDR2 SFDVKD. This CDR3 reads CATSQSPDYGYTF. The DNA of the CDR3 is TGTGCCACCAGCCAATCCCCGGATTATGGCTACACCTTC.

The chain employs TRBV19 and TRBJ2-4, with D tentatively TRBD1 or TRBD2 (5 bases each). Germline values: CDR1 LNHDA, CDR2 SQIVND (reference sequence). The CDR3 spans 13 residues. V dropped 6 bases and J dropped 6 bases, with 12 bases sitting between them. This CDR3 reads CASSPERGNIQYF. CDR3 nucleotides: TGTGCCAGTAGCCCGGAGAGGGGAAACATTCAGTACTTC.

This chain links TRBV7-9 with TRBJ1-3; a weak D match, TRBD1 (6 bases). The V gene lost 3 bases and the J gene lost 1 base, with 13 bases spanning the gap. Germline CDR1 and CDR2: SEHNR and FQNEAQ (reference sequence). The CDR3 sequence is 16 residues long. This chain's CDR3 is CASSFLPGQSGNTIYF. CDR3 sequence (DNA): TGTGCCAGCAGCTTCCTCCCCGGACAGTCTGGAAACACCATATATTTT.

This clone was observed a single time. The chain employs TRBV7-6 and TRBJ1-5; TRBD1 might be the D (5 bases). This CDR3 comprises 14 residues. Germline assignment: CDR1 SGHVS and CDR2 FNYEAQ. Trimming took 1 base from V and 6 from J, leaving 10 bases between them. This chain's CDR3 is CASSLDGTGQPQHF. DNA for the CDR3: TGTGCCAGCAGCTTAGATGGGACGGGTCAGCCCCAGCATTTT.

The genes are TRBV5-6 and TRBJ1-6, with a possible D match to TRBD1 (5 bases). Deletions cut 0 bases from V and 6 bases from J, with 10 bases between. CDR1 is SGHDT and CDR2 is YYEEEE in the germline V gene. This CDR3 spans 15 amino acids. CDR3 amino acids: CASSLAPRANSPLHF. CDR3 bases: TGTGCCAGCAGCTTGGCCCCCAGGGCTAATTCACCCCTCCACTTT.

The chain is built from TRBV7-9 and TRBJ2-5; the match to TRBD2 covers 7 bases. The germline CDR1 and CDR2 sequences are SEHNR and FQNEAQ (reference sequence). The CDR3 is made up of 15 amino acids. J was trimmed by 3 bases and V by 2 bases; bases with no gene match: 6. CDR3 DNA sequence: TGTGCCAGCAGCTTATCTGCGGGGGAAAAAGAGACCCAGTACTTC. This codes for CASSLSAGEKETQYF.

The DNA for the CDR3 is TGTGCCAGCAGTCCTCGTCGGATGTCTGGAAACACCATATATTTT. It codes for CASSPRRMSGNTIYF. This rearrangement joins TRBV3-1 (or the pseudogene TRBV3-2) to TRBJ1-3; D is undetermined. Trimming took off 6 bases at V and 1 base at J, with 13 bases between the two ends. Germline V gives CDR1 LGHDT, CDR2 YNNKEL (reference sequence). This CDR3 contains 15 residues.

CDR3 nucleotide sequence: TGTGCCAGCTCTCCCACGGTTGGGAGCTCCTACGAGCAGTACTTC. Translating gives CASSPTVGSSYEQYF. This chain connects TRBV18 to TRBJ2-7, with a tentative D call TRBD2 (5 bases). V was cut by 6 bases and J by 0 bases, with 15 bases left in between. The CDR3 runs 15 residues. The germline CDR1 and CDR2 sequences are KGHSH and LQKENI.

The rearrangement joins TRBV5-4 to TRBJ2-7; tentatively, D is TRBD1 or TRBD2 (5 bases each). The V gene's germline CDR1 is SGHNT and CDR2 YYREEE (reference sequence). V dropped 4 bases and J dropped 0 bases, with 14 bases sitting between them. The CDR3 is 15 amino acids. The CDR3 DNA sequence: TGTGCCAGCAGCATAGGGACGGTGAGCTCCTACGAGCAGTACTTC. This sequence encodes CASSIGTVSSYEQYF.

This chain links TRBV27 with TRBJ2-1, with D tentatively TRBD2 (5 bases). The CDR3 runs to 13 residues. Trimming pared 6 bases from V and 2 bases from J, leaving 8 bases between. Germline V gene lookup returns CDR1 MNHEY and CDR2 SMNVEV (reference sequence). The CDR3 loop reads CASREEPYNEQFF. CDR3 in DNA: TGTGCCAGCAGGGAGGAACCCTACAATGAGCAGTTCTTC.

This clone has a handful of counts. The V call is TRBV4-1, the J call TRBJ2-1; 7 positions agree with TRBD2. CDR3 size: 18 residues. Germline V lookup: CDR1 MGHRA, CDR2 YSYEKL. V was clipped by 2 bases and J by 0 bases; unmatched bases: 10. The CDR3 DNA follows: TGCGCCAGCAGCCAACTGTTACTAGCGTCAAGCTCCTACAATGAGCAGTTCTTC. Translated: CASSQLLLASSSYNEQFF.

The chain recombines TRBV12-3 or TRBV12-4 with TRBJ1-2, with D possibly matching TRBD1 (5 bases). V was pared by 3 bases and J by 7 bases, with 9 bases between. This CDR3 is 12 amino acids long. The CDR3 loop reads CASSFGTSGYTF. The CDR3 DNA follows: TGTGCCAGCAGTTTCGGGACGAGTGGCTACACCTTC.

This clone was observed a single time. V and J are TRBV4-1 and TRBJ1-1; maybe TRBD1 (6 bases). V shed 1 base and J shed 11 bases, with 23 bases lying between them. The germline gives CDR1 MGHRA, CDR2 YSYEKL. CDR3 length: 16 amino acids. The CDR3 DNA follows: TGCGCCAGCAGCCAAGGGGGCGGTCGGGGGCCCATCGGGGCTTTCTTT. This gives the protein CASSQGGGRGPIGAFF.

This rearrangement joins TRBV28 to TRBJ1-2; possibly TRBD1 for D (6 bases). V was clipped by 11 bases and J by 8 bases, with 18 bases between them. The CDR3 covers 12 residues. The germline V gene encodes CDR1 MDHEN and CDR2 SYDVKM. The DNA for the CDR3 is TGTGCCGGGGGGGCAGGGGAGGAGGGCTACACCTTC. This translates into CAGGAGEEGYTF.

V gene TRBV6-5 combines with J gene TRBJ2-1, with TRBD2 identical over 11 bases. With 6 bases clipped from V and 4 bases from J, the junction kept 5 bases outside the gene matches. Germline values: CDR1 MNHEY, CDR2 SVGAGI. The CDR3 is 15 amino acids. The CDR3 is CASSLLAGVYNEQFF. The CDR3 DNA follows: TGTGCCAGCAGCTTACTAGCGGGGGTATACAATGAGCAGTTCTTC.

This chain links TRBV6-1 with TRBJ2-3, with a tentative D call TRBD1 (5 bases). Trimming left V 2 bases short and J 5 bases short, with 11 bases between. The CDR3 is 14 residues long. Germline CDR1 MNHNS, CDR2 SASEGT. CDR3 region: CASSERGAKDTQYF. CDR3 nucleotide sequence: TGTGCCAGCAGTGAACGTGGGGCGAAAGATACGCAGTATTTT.

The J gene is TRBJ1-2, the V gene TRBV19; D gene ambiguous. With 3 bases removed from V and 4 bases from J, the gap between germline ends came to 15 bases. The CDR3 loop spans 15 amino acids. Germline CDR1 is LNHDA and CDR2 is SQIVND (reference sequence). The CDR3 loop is CASSINRGSGYGYTF. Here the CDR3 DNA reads TGTGCCAGTAGTATTAACCGGGGATCAGGCTATGGCTACACCTTC. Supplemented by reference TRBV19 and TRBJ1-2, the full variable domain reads DGGITQSPKYLFRKEGQNVTLSCEQNLNHDAMYWYRQDPGQGLRLIYYSQIVNDFQKGDIAEGYSVSREKKESFPLTVTSAQKNPTAFYLCASSINRGSGYGYTFGSGTRLTVV.